This record covers a single T cell receptor beta chain. Its antigen remains unknown. Trimming took 1 base from V and 5 from J; bases not matched to a gene: 2. This CDR3 region has 15 residues. Germline V CDR1 and CDR2: SGHRS, YFSETQ. This sample is part of a study of immune evolution from preneoplasia to lung adenocarcinoma. Study-wide results and caveats: Top clone share appeared to fall from AAH through AIS, MIA, adenocarcinoma. Later-stage lesions seemingly showed higher T cell density and diversity than normal lung.

This table comes from immunoSEQ multiplex PCR, and its TCRdb copy is limited to in-frame clones, with some not included. The sample has 5,000 to 6,500 clones, approximately 82% seen once. This receptor was obtained from a person aged 65 to 85 with lung adenocarcinoma. Sequencing was done on a sample of FFPE adjacent normal lung tissue. The chain couples TRBV5-1 to TRBJ2-2; 10 bases agree with TRBD2. CDR3 residues: CASSLQREGTGELFF. CDR3 nucleotide sequence: TGCGCCAGCAGCTTGCAGCGGGAGGGGACCGGGGAGCTGTTTTTT.